This entry concerns a single TCR beta chain. The data stem from a study of cytomegalovirus exposure and HLA in healthy donors. PCR employed 60 Vbeta and 13 Jbeta primers. TCRdb keeps only in-frame clones here, not all; method: immunoSEQ multiplex PCR. The table shows 100,000 to 150,000 clones, with roughly four fifths occurring only once. Donors in the study were healthy people who gave bone marrow. Germline V lookup: CDR1 ENHRY, CDR2 SYGVKD. CDR3 length: 14 residues. The ends were cut back, 2 bases at V and 4 bases at J, with 11 bases in the middle. The sample consisted of PBMCs. This TCR was recovered from a girl aged 2 to 10 in good health and CMV-seronegative. V is TRBV10-3 and J is TRBJ1-2; no clear D. The CDR3 loop reads CAISESVGLYGYTF. CDR3 DNA: TGTGCCATCAGTGAGAGTGTGGGCCTCTATGGCTACACCTTC.